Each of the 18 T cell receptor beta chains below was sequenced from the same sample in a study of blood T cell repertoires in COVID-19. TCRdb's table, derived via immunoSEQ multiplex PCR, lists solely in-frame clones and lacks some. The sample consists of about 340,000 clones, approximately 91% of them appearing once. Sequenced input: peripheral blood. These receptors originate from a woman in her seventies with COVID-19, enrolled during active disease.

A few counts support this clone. The CDR3 reads CASSFSRSYNEQFF. The CDR3 DNA reads TGTGCCAGCAGCTTTTCGCGGTCCTACAATGAGCAGTTCTTC. The gene calls are TRBV7-2 and TRBJ2-1; D remains unclear. V was pared by 3 bases and J by 1 base, with 7 bases between. Germline V gives CDR1 SGHTA, CDR2 FQGNSA. This CDR3 region has 14 residues.

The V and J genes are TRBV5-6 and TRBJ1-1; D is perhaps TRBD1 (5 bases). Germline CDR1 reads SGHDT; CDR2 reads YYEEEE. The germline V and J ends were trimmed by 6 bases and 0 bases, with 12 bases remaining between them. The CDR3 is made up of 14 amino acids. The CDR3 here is CASNTGLLNTEAFF. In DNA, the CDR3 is TGTGCCAGCAACACGGGACTACTGAACACTGAAGCTTTCTTT.

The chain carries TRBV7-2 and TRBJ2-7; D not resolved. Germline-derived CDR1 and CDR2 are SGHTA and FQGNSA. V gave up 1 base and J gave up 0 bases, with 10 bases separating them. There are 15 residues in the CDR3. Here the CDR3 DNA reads TGTGCCAGCAGCTTAGGGAGAGGCGGCTCCTACGAGCAGTACTTC. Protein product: CASSLGRGGSYEQYF.

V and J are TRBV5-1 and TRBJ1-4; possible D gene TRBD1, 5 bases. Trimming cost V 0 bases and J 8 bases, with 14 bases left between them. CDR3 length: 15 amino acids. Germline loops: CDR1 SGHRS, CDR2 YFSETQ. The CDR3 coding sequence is TGCGCCAGCAGCTTGGCCGGGACTTTAGGGGAAAAACTGTTTTTT. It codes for CASSLAGTLGEKLFF.

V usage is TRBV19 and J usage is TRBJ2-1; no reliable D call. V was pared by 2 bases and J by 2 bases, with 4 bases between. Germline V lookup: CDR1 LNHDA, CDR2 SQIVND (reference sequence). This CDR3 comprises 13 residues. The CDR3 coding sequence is TGTGCCAGTAGTATACTTCCCTACAATGAGCAGTTCTTC. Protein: CASSILPYNEQFF.

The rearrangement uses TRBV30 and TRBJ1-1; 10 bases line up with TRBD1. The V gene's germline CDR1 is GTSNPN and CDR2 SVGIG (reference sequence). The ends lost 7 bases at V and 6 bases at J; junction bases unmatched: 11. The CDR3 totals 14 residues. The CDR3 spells CASQTGTGVSEAFF. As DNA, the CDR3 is TGTGCCTCCCAAACCGGGACAGGGGTATCTGAAGCTTTCTTT.

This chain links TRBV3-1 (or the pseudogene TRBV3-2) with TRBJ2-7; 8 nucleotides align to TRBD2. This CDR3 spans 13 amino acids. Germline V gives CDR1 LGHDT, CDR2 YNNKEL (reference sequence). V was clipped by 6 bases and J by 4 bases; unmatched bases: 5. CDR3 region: CASRQGGGYEQYF. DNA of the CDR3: TGTGCCAGCAGACAGGGCGGGGGGTACGAGCAGTACTTC.

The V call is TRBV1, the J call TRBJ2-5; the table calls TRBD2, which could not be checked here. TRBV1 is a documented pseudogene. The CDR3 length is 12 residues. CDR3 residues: CTSSQDRETQYF. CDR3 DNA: TGCACCAGCAGCCAAGATCGGGAGACCCAGTACTTC.

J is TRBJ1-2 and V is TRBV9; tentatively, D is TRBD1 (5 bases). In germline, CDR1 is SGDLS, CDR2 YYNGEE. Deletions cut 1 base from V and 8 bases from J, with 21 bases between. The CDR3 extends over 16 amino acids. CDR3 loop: CASSVQAREEGGGYTF. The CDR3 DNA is TGTGCCAGCAGCGTACAAGCCAGGGAAGAAGGAGGGGGCTACACCTTC.

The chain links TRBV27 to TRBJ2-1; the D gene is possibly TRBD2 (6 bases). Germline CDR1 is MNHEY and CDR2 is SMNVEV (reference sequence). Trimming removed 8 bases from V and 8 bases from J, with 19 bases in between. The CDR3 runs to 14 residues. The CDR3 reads CASAPRGRGDEQFF. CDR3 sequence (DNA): TGTGCCAGCGCCCCGCGGGGTCGGGGCGATGAGCAGTTCTTC.

The CDR3 spells CASSLMSDTEAFF. The CDR3 nucleotides are TGTGCCAGCAGTTTAATGTCGGACACTGAAGCTTTCTTT. The V and J genes are TRBV12-3 or TRBV12-4 and TRBJ1-1; D remains unclear. V was shortened by 2 bases and J by 3 bases, with 7 bases between the two germline ends. The length of the CDR3 is 13 residues.

The CDR3 region is CASSQGSTSGFQETQYF. The CDR3 DNA follows: TGCGCCAGCAGCCAAGGGTCGACTAGCGGGTTTCAAGAGACCCAGTACTTC. The rearrangement joins TRBV4-1 to TRBJ2-5; the match to TRBD2 covers 10 bases. Losses at the gene ends were 1 base for V and 2 bases for J; bases not matched to a gene: 7. Germline values: CDR1 MGHRA, CDR2 YSYEKL. There are 17 residues in the CDR3.

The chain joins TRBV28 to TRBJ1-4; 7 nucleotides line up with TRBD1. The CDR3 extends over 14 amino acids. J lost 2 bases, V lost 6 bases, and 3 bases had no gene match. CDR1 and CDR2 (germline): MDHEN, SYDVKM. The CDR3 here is CASSTGATNEKLFF. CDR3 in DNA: TGTGCCAGCAGCACAGGGGCGACTAATGAAAAACTGTTTTTT.

The CDR3 DNA reads as TGTGCCAGCAGTTCCGTACAGGGTAATCAGCCCCAGCATTTT. Its translation is CASSSVQGNQPQHF. The chain uses TRBV28 and TRBJ1-5, with D tentatively TRBD1 (6 bases). Trimming removed 4 bases at V and 4 bases at J, with 11 bases between. Germline CDR1 reads MDHEN; CDR2 reads SYDVKM. This CDR3 has 14 amino acids. Based on the CDR3 plus reference TRBV28 and TRBJ1-5, the full variable domain is DVKVTQSSRYLVKRTGEKVFLECVQDMDHENMFWYRQDPGLGLRLIYFSYDVKMKEKGDIPEGYSVSREKKERFSLILESASTNQTSMYLCASSSVQGNQPQHFGDGTRLSIL.

For the CDR3, the DNA is TGTGCCAGCAGGGCGGACAGCTCCCCCCTCCACTTT. Protein product: CASRADSSPLHF. The chain recombines TRBV12-3 or TRBV12-4 with TRBJ1-6, with D possibly TRBD1 on 6 matching bases. Trimming took 6 bases from V and 13 from J, leaving 13 bases between them. The CDR3 totals 12 residues.

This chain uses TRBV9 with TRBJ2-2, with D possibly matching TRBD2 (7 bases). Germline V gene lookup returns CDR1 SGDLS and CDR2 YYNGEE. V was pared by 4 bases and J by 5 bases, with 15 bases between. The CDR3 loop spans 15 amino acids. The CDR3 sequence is CASSRWGGQTGELFF. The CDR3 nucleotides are TGTGCCAGCAGCCGCTGGGGGGGGCAAACCGGGGAGCTGTTTTTT. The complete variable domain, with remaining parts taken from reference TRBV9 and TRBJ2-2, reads DSGVTQTPKHLITATGQRVTLRCSPRSGDLSVYWYQQSLDQGLQFLIQYYNGEERAKGNILERFSAQQFPDLHSELNLSSLELGDSALYFCASSRWGGQTGELFFGEGSRLTVL.

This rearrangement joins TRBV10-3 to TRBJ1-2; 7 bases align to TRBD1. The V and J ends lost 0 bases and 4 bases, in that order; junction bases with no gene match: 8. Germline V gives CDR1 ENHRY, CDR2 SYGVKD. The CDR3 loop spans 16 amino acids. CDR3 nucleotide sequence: TGTGCCATCAGTGAGTCAGAACAGGGGCTTACCTATGGCTACACCTTC. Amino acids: CAISESEQGLTYGYTF.

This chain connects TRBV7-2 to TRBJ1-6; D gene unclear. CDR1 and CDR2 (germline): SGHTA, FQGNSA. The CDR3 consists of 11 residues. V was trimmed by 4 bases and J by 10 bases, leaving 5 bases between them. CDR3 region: CASSSGSPLHF. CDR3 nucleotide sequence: TGTGCCAGCAGCTCGGGATCACCCCTCCACTTT.